The rows below give T cell receptor beta chains drawn from one sample of a study of regulatory T cells in long-lasting Graves disease. TCRdb fed the multiplex PCR reads into MiXCR, producing one record per CDR3 protein. The table includes about 660,000 distinct CDR3 sequences, about 30% detected once. The sample in question was peripheral blood mononuclear cells (PBMCs), obtained when the disease was refractory, from a patient treated with antithyroid drugs. Receptor source: a female donor with Graves disease. Each CDR3 is given with its conserved first and last residue. Each record gives: clone size, J gene, V gene, CDR3 protein. Some rows mark clone size as missing; the rest say once, few, many or name a class of expanded clone.

size: -; J: TRBJ1-1; V: TRBV28; CDR3: CASSTWTGRNTEAFF
size: few; J: TRBJ2-7; V: TRBV3-1; CDR3: CASSPGLASSYEQYF
size: many; J: TRBJ2-7; V: TRBV28; CDR3: CASSTPGGSYEQYF
size: -; J: TRBJ1-5; V: TRBV12-5; CDR3: CASGLVIRDSTYQPQHF
size: many; J: TRBJ1-1; V: TRBV7-9; CDR3: CASRAGTVNTEAFF
size: few; J: TRBJ1-2; V: TRBV15; CDR3: CATSRGGQGGANYGYTF
size: many; J: TRBJ1-5; V: TRBV27; CDR3: CASSLNTGDSGQPQHF
size: once; J: TRBJ2-7; V: TRBV14; CDR3: CASSQRSGNFYEQYF
size: -; J: TRBJ2-7; V: TRBV11-2; CDR3: CASSFGQGNEQYF
size: -; J: TRBJ1-2; V: TRBV20-1; CDR3: CSSSRGRRPLRGGYGYTF
size: few; J: TRBJ1-5; V: TRBV3-1; CDR3: CASSQGGTSGNQPQHF
size: -; J: TRBJ1-2; V: TRBV3-1; CDR3: CASSQASAGNYGYTF
size: few; J: TRBJ1-2; V: TRBV12-3/TRBV12-4; CDR3: CASSIQGDGYTF
size: few; J: TRBJ1-2; V: TRBV7-6; CDR3: CASSLALEGGSGYTF
size: few; J: TRBJ1-6; V: TRBV6-1; CDR3: CASRSHRESYSPLHF
size: -; J: TRBJ2-7; V: TRBV7-9; CDR3: CASSLGTGGEQYF
size: -; J: TRBJ2-7; V: TRBV20-1; CDR3: CSATGTATYEQYF
size: -; J: TRBJ2-2; V: TRBV12-5; CDR3: CASGLVPSAGELFF
size: few; J: TRBJ1-1; V: TRBV12-3/TRBV12-4; CDR3: CASSLFSEGVAFF
size: many; J: TRBJ1-1; V: TRBV12-3/TRBV12-4; CDR3: CASSPRTTNTEAFF
size: once; J: TRBJ1-4; V: TRBV19; CDR3: CASSIRRRGGLGEKLFF
size: once; J: TRBJ1-1; V: TRBV11-2; CDR3: CASSRTYPNTVAFF
size: -; J: TRBJ2-5; V: TRBV7-6; CDR3: CASSPPPGLAGGETQYF
size: few; J: TRBJ1-5; V: TRBV20-1; CDR3: CSARDRLQEGSNQPQHF
size: -; J: TRBJ2-1; V: TRBV20-1; CDR3: CSVRLAGAQFF
size: many; J: TRBJ2-2; V: TRBV12-3/TRBV12-4; CDR3: CASTPTRANTGELFF
size: few; J: TRBJ1-2; V: TRBV9; CDR3: CASSQGGGGVYTF
size: few; J: TRBJ1-4; V: TRBV25-1; CDR3: CASSRAGGHEKLFF
size: -; J: TRBJ2-2; V: TRBV2; CDR3: CASSVSPANTGELSF
size: few; J: TRBJ2-7; V: TRBV20-1; CDR3: CSVRSGTGGNEQYF
size: many; J: TRBJ1-1; V: TRBV12-3/TRBV12-4; CDR3: CASSKSDRGRSEAFF
size: -; J: TRBJ2-7; V: TRBV15; CDR3: CATSRTSQGTYEQYF
size: -; J: TRBJ1-2; V: TRBV10-3; CDR3: CAIRSGGADGYTF
size: many; J: TRBJ1-2; V: TRBV27; CDR3: CASSLFDGGHGYTF
size: -; J: TRBJ2-7; V: TRBV7-9; CDR3: CASRQTGAPSYEQYF
size: many; J: TRBJ2-7; V: TRBV2; CDR3: CASSETSYRYTYEQYF
size: -; J: TRBJ1-2; V: TRBV29-1; CDR3: CISASIDGYTF
size: -; J: TRBJ2-7; V: TRBV28; CDR3: CASSPNWGIRVGEQYF
size: -; J: TRBJ1-2; V: TRBV4-1; CDR3: CASSQDEENYGYTF
size: -; J: TRBJ1-2; V: TRBV7-9; CDR3: CASSLGIDGYTF
size: many; J: TRBJ1-2; V: TRBV28; CDR3: CASSQGGAGYGYTF
size: many; J: TRBJ2-2; V: TRBV11-2; CDR3: CASRSSGSNTGELFF
size: few; J: TRBJ2-7; V: TRBV12-3/TRBV12-4; CDR3: CASSPAPYEQYF
size: many; J: TRBJ1-5; V: TRBV28; CDR3: CASSLLEGVGNQPQHF
size: -; J: TRBJ2-7; V: TRBV6-2/TRBV6-3; CDR3: CASSGTGDEQYF
size: -; J: TRBJ2-5; V: TRBV29-1; CDR3: CSVDVGGSQGTQYF
size: few; J: TRBJ2-2; V: TRBV19; CDR3: CASSTTFDRGNTGELFF
size: few; J: TRBJ1-5; V: TRBV7-9; CDR3: CASSLGAGGGGSNQPQHF
size: many; J: TRBJ1-1; V: TRBV28; CDR3: CASSWGGTEAFF
size: few; J: TRBJ2-5; V: TRBV7-3; CDR3: CASSATGGPPETQYF
size: many; J: TRBJ1-2; V: TRBV20-1; CDR3: CSASLILGGGSYTF
size: -; J: TRBJ1-6; V: TRBV3-1; CDR3: CASSQESSYNSPLHF
size: -; J: TRBJ1-2; V: TRBV7-2; CDR3: CASSLRTPSLYGYTF
size: -; J: TRBJ1-4; V: TRBV3-1; CDR3: CASSQGTSSREKLFF
size: -; J: TRBJ2-7; V: TRBV6-2/TRBV6-3; CDR3: CASSEAIRGLAGGISYEQYF